The 30 T cell receptor beta chains below were found in one sample sequenced in a study of cytomegalovirus exposure and HLA in healthy donors. With 60 Vbeta and 13 Jbeta primers, the PCR was carried out. Sequencing was performed with immunoSEQ multiplex PCR; in TCRdb, only in-frame clones are kept and a portion is missing. The sample has about 130,000 clones; roughly 70% are singletons. The material sequenced was PBMCs. These TCRs come from a man aged 25-45 years in good health and CMV-seronegative.

The V gene is TRBV14, the J gene TRBJ2-1, with 8 bases lining up with TRBD2. Germline V gene lookup returns CDR1 SGHDN and CDR2 FVKESK. The J segment lost 3 bases and the V segment lost 3 bases, leaving 4 bases of the junction unmatched. The CDR3 has 15 amino acids. The chain's CDR3 is CASSQRGARYNEQFF. The CDR3 DNA reads as TGTGCCAGCAGCCAGCGGGGGGCACGCTACAATGAGCAGTTCTTC.

The CDR3 spells CASSVSAGANLIYEQYF. The CDR3 DNA is TGTGCCAGCAGCGTTTCAGCGGGGGCCAACTTGATTTACGAGCAGTACTTC. V is TRBV9 and J is TRBJ2-7; 8 bases are shared with TRBD2. From germline, CDR1 is SGDLS and CDR2 YYNGEE. Trimming cost V 2 bases and J 4 bases; bases outside gene matches: 14. The CDR3 totals 17 residues. The variable domain in full, with the rest retrieved from reference TRBV9 and TRBJ2-7, is DSGVTQTPKHLITATGQRVTLRCSPRSGDLSVYWYQQSLDQGLQFLIQYYNGEERAKGNILERFSAQQFPDLHSELNLSSLELGDSALYFCASSVSAGANLIYEQYFGPGTRLTVT.

V and J are TRBV2 and TRBJ1-5; 10 bases align to TRBD1. CDR1 and CDR2 (germline): SNHLY, FYNNEI. This CDR3 is built from 15 residues. J gave up 3 bases and V 6 bases, and 5 bases lay outside the gene matches. Written as DNA, the CDR3 is TGTGCCAGCAGGGACGACAGGGGGCCCAATCAGCCCCAGCATTTT. Its protein product is CASRDDRGPNQPQHF.

The chain couples TRBV29-1 to TRBJ1-1, with 7 bases matching TRBD1. In germline, CDR1 is SQVTM, CDR2 ANQGSEA. V gave up 1 base and J gave up 3 bases; unmatched junction bases: 2. The CDR3 spans 13 residues. CDR3 amino acids: CSVEVGQDTEAFF. As DNA, the CDR3 is TGCAGCGTTGAAGTTGGACAGGACACTGAAGCTTTCTTT.

This clone was seen a few times. This sequence joins TRBV6-5 and TRBJ2-5, with TRBD1 matching over 10 bases. The CDR3 is 15 residues long. CDR1 and CDR2 from the germline V gene are MNHEY and SVGAGI. J gave up 3 bases and V 6 bases, and 7 bases lay outside the gene matches. Here the CDR3 reads CASRLRTGGKETQYF. In nucleotides, the CDR3 is TGTGCCAGCAGACTTCGGACAGGGGGGAAAGAGACCCAGTACTTC.

The V gene is TRBV9, the J gene TRBJ2-7; D possibly corresponds to TRBD2 (5 bases). The CDR3 runs 13 residues. Germline V gives CDR1 SGDLS, CDR2 YYNGEE. The V gene lost 3 bases and the J gene lost 0 bases, with 7 bases spanning the gap. CDR3 coding DNA: TGTGCCAGCAGCGACGGGAACTCCTACGAGCAGTACTTC. It specifies CASSDGNSYEQYF.

Only a few counts were recorded for this clone. V and J are TRBV11-2 and TRBJ1-1; tentative D call: TRBD1 (5 bases). V gave up 5 bases and J gave up 7 bases, with 14 bases separating them. CDR1 is SGHAT and CDR2 is FQNNGV in the germline V gene. This CDR3 spans 13 amino acids. CDR3 sequence (DNA): TGTGCCAGCAGCATAGGGACTATATATGAAGCTTTCTTT. It encodes CASSIGTIYEAFF. Based on the CDR3 plus reference TRBV11-2 and TRBJ1-1, the full variable domain is EAGVAQSPRYKIIEKRQSVAFWCNPISGHATLYWYQQILGQGPKLLIQFQNNGVVDDSQLPKDRFSAERLKGVDSTLKIQPAKLEDSAVYLCASSIGTIYEAFFGQGTRLTVV.

J is TRBJ2-7 and V is TRBV28; TRBD1 agrees at 8 bases. Trimming removed 5 bases from V and 7 bases from J; junction bases left unmatched: 16. The CDR3 spans 16 residues. CDR1 and CDR2 from the germline V gene are MDHEN and SYDVKM. CDR3 DNA: TGTGCCAGCAGTACCGAATCGGGCCAGGGGGCGCGGGAGCAGTACTTC. Protein sequence: CASSTESGQGAREQYF.

The chain recombines TRBV5-1 with TRBJ2-1, with D perhaps matching TRBD1 (6 bases). Germline CDR1 is SGHRS and CDR2 is YFSETQ. This CDR3 is built from 14 residues. The V and J ends lost 9 bases and 7 bases respectively, with 20 bases between them. DNA of the CDR3: TGCGCCACCAAAGGGCAGGGGACCGGGAATGAGCAGTTCTTC. Its protein is CATKGQGTGNEQFF.

The J gene is TRBJ2-5, the V gene TRBV5-4; D perhaps matches TRBD1 (6 bases). Germline V CDR1 and CDR2: SGHNT, YYREEE (reference sequence). The V end lost 4 bases, the J end lost 4 bases, and 14 bases lay between the germline ends. CDR3 length: 14 residues. The CDR3 reads CASSPGGGPETQYF. The CDR3 region has the DNA TGTGCCAGCAGCCCCGGTGGGGGCCCAGAGACCCAGTACTTC.

The chain carries TRBV5-1 and TRBJ2-7; D perhaps matches TRBD1 (5 bases). The CDR3 has 12 residues. Germline V lookup: CDR1 SGHRS, CDR2 YFSETQ. The V end was cut by 4 bases, the J end by 3 bases, with 8 bases between. The CDR3 DNA reads as TGCGCCAGCAGCCAAGACAGCTACGAGCAGTACTTC. This sequence encodes CASSQDSYEQYF.

This rearrangement joins TRBV5-1 to TRBJ1-2; D is unclear. V lost 0 bases and J lost 3, with 6 bases in between. The CDR3 covers 13 residues. Germline V gene lookup returns CDR1 SGHRS and CDR2 YFSETQ. The CDR3 is CASSLVADYGYTF. For the CDR3, the DNA is TGCGCCAGCAGCTTGGTTGCAGACTATGGCTACACCTTC.

This clone has only one observation. The J gene is TRBJ2-2, the V gene TRBV7-9; TRBD2 agrees at 10 bases. J lost 7 bases, V lost 7 bases, and 9 bases had no gene match. Germline V lookup: CDR1 SEHNR, CDR2 FQNEAQ (reference sequence). The CDR3 is made up of 15 amino acids. The CDR3 is CASTERGGTVGELFF. The CDR3 DNA is TGTGCCAGCACCGAGCGGGGGGGCACGGTCGGGGAGCTGTTTTTT.

This chain connects TRBV18 to TRBJ1-6; 8 nucleotides line up with TRBD1. The CDR3 length is 20 residues. Germline CDR1 is KGHSH and CDR2 is LQKENI. The V segment lost 0 bases and the J segment 0 bases; nucleotides outside the gene matches: 10. DNA of the CDR3: TGTGCCAGCTCACCACCCAGGGGGCCCAACTTAAGCTCCTATAATTCACCCCTCCACTTT. Amino acids: CASSPPRGPNLSSYNSPLHF.

This clone was found a few times. The genes are TRBV19 and TRBJ2-4; D is unclear. The CDR3 has 17 residues. Deletions cut 0 bases from V and 3 bases from J, with 15 bases between. Germline loops: CDR1 LNHDA, CDR2 SQIVND (reference sequence). Written as DNA, the CDR3 is TGTGCCAGTAGTATAGATTCCCGTGGTATCGGCAAAAACATTCAGTACTTC. As protein: CASSIDSRGIGKNIQYF.

V and J are TRBV28 and TRBJ2-2; TRBD1 matches 8 bases. The CDR3 runs 14 residues. In germline, CDR1 is MDHEN, CDR2 SYDVKM. V was pared by 5 bases and J by 10 bases, with 9 bases of the junction left unmatched. The CDR3 reads CASSGRTGQVELFF. The DNA for the CDR3 is TGTGCCAGCAGTGGCCGGACAGGGCAGGTGGAGCTGTTTTTT.

The chain joins TRBV5-5 to TRBJ2-7; 10 bases map to TRBD2. The junction had 6 bases not matched to a gene; V was cut back by 3 bases and J by 0 bases. The CDR3 is made up of 16 amino acids. Germline-derived CDR1 and CDR2 are SGHKS and YYEKEE (reference sequence). The CDR3: CASSSLAGASSYEQYF. The CDR3 DNA is TGTGCCAGCAGCTCCCTAGCGGGGGCGAGCTCCTACGAGCAGTACTTC.

In its sample, this clone was seen once. The gene calls are TRBV7-2 and TRBJ2-7, with a tentative D call TRBD1 (5 bases). The ends were cut back, 5 bases at V and 3 bases at J, with 17 bases in the middle. In germline, CDR1 is SGHTA, CDR2 FQGNSA. This CDR3 is 15 amino acids long. CDR3 amino acids: CASSLFGAPGYEQYF. In DNA, the CDR3 is TGTGCCAGCAGCCTCTTTGGGGCCCCGGGCTACGAGCAGTACTTC.

This chain joins TRBV19 and TRBJ1-5, with D uncertain. Germline CDR1 and CDR2: LNHDA and SQIVND (reference sequence). The CDR3 contains 14 residues. V dropped 0 bases and J dropped 5 bases, with 8 bases sitting between them. In DNA form, the CDR3 reads TGTGCCAGTAGTATAGATCACGGGTATCAGCCCCAGCATTTT. It yields the protein CASSIDHGYQPQHF.

V is TRBV6-5 and J is TRBJ1-4; TRBD1 agrees at 7 bases. The CDR3 is made up of 16 amino acids. Unmatched junction bases numbered 9, after V lost 0 bases and J lost 8 bases. Germline V gives CDR1 MNHEY, CDR2 SVGAGI. CDR3 loop: CASSYSETGSREKLFF. In nucleotides, the CDR3 is TGTGCCAGCAGTTACTCGGAGACAGGGAGTAGGGAAAAACTGTTTTTT.

This clone turned up a few times. The chain links TRBV30 to TRBJ2-3, with D possibly being TRBD1 (5 bases). Germline V gene data show CDR1 as GTSNPN and CDR2 as SVGIG (reference sequence). The CDR3 consists of 16 residues. V lost 0 bases and J 3 bases, leaving 16 bases between the germline ends. The CDR3 nucleotides read TGTGCCTGGAGTGTCCCATCCGCCCACAGGACAGATACGCAGTATTTT. Amino acid sequence: CAWSVPSAHRTDTQYF.

The gene calls are TRBV18 and TRBJ1-4; 9 nucleotides align to TRBD1. With 5 bases clipped from V and 2 bases from J, the junction kept 15 bases outside the gene matches. The CDR3 length is 19 residues. The germline gives CDR1 KGHSH, CDR2 LQKENI. The CDR3 sequence: CASSSNLRDRDSTNEKLFF. The CDR3 DNA follows: TGTGCCAGCTCATCGAATCTCCGGGACAGGGATTCCACTAATGAAAAACTGTTTTTT.

A few counts support this clone. The V and J genes are TRBV6-1 and TRBJ2-7; 10 bases agree with TRBD1. This CDR3 region has 15 residues. Germline V gene data show CDR1 as MNHNS and CDR2 as SASEGT. The trim removed 3 bases at V and 5 bases at J, leaving 7 bases unmatched. CDR3 in amino acids: CASSETGGQGNEQYF. CDR3 DNA: TGTGCCAGCAGTGAGACAGGGGGCCAGGGTAACGAGCAGTACTTC.

This clone was counted a single time. The V and J genes are TRBV4-3 and TRBJ2-6; tentatively, D is TRBD1 (6 bases). The V and J ends lost 2 bases and 1 base respectively, with 21 bases between them. The CDR3 covers 20 residues. From germline, CDR1 is LGHNA and CDR2 YSLEER. For the CDR3, the DNA is TGCGCCAGCAGCCAATGGGGGCCAAGGCCTCTTGAATCTGGGGCCAACGTCCTGACTTTC. It is translated as CASSQWGPRPLESGANVLTF.

V is TRBV27 and J is TRBJ1-1; no clear D gene. V was pared by 6 bases and J by 9 bases, with 14 bases between. Germline-derived CDR1 and CDR2 are MNHEY and SMNVEV (reference sequence). The CDR3 totals 12 residues. CDR3 bases: TGTGCCAGCAGCCCCAGCCAGACTAAAGCTTTCTTT. Its protein is CASSPSQTKAFF.

This chain links TRBV7-2 with TRBJ2-7; 8 bases line up with TRBD2. This CDR3 comprises 17 residues. Germline V gene lookup returns CDR1 SGHTA and CDR2 FQGNSA. V was clipped by 2 bases and J by 4 bases; unmatched bases: 13. The CDR3 nucleotides are TGTGCCAGCAGCTTATTCCCGGGGGGGAGTCCTTTATACGAGCAGTACTTC. Translation gives CASSLFPGGSPLYEQYF.

This clone was recorded once. This sequence joins TRBV2 and TRBJ2-5; 8 bases match TRBD1. Germline lookup yields CDR1 SNHLY and CDR2 FYNNEI. The CDR3 covers 12 residues. Trimming at V came to 9 bases and at J to 4 bases, leaving 4 bases not matched to a gene. The CDR3 here is CARTQGGETQYF. Here the CDR3 DNA reads TGTGCCAGGACACAGGGGGGAGAGACCCAGTACTTC.

The chain employs TRBV11-2 and TRBJ2-2, with 9 bases lining up with TRBD2. V trimming: 5 bases; J trimming: 0 bases; junction bases outside the gene matches: 10. Germline loops: CDR1 SGHAT, CDR2 FQNNGV. The CDR3 has 18 residues. CDR3 loop: CASSPFWTSDSNTGELFF. CDR3 sequence (DNA): TGTGCCAGCAGCCCCTTCTGGACTAGCGATTCGAACACCGGGGAGCTGTTTTTT.

This clone was observed once. CDR3: CASEGGTGDEQYF. The CDR3 nucleotides are TGTGCCAGCGAGGGGGGGACAGGGGACGAGCAGTACTTC. The V call is TRBV2, the J call TRBJ2-7; TRBD1 agrees at 10 bases. CDR3 size: 13 residues. Germline CDR1 SNHLY, CDR2 FYNNEI. Trimming at V came to 8 bases and at J to 5 bases, leaving 6 bases not matched to a gene.

The chain links TRBV6-5 to TRBJ2-1; D possibly corresponds to TRBD1 (7 bases). CDR3 length: 15 amino acids. Per the germline V gene, CDR1 is MNHEY and CDR2 is SVGAGI. The V and J ends lost 5 bases and 0 bases respectively, with 11 bases between them. DNA of the CDR3: TGTGCCAGCAGTGCAGGGGGGTTCTCCTACAATGAGCAGTTCTTC. Translated, it gives CASSAGGFSYNEQFF.